The rows below give T cell receptor beta chains drawn from one sample of a study of cytomegalovirus exposure and HLA in healthy donors. TCRdb keeps only in-frame clones here, not all; method: immunoSEQ multiplex PCR. The repertoire holds more than 85,000 clones, with 80% to 90% as singletons. Input material: PBMCs. The receptor source for this set is a woman aged 18-29 years in good health and CMV-seronegative. CDR3s include the opening cysteine and the closing phenylalanine or tryptophan. Each record gives: CDR3 DNA, CDR3 protein, D gene, J gene, V gene, clone size. D genes are given only for firm matches. Clone size appears in some rows only: once, few, many, or a class for an expanded clone.

cdr3_nt: TGTGCCAGCAGCTTTGGAGACTCCTACGAGCAGTACTTC
cdr3_aa: CASSFGDSYEQYF
d_call: .
j_call: TRBJ2-7
v_call: TRBV5-4
clone_size: .

cdr3_nt: TGTGCCAGTCTGGAGGGATCAGGGGCCAACGTCCTGACTTTC
cdr3_aa: CASLEGSGANVLTF
d_call: .
j_call: TRBJ2-6
v_call: TRBV28
clone_size: .

cdr3_nt: TGTGCCAGCAGGCGAACAGGGGGCCCCGGGGAGCTGTTTTTT
cdr3_aa: CASRRTGGPGELFF
d_call: TRBD1
j_call: TRBJ2-2
v_call: TRBV28
clone_size: .

cdr3_nt: TGTGCCAGTAGTATCGGGCAGGGGTCTGAAAAACTGTTTTTT
cdr3_aa: CASSIGQGSEKLFF
d_call: .
j_call: TRBJ1-4
v_call: TRBV19
clone_size: .

cdr3_nt: TGTGCCAGCAGAGCCGTTGTTTTCGGGGGCTACGAGCAGTACTTC
cdr3_aa: CASRAVVFGGYEQYF
d_call: .
j_call: TRBJ2-7
v_call: TRBV2
clone_size: .

cdr3_nt: TGTGCCAGCAGTCCGATCATGGACAGGGGACGGGGCGGCTACACCTTC
cdr3_aa: CASSPIMDRGRGGYTF
d_call: TRBD1
j_call: TRBJ1-2
v_call: TRBV27
clone_size: .

cdr3_nt: TGTGCCAGCGGTCAACCGGGACAGAACTTC
cdr3_aa: CASGQPGQNF
d_call: TRBD1
j_call: TRBJ2-7
v_call: TRBV28
clone_size: .

cdr3_nt: TGTGCCAGTAGTGTCACTAGCGGGCCAAACTACGAGCAGTACTTC
cdr3_aa: CASSVTSGPNYEQYF
d_call: TRBD2
j_call: TRBJ2-7
v_call: TRBV19
clone_size: .

cdr3_nt: TGTGCCAGCAGCGTAAGTGCGACAGGGAATTCACCCCTCCACTTT
cdr3_aa: CASSVSATGNSPLHF
d_call: TRBD1
j_call: TRBJ1-6
v_call: TRBV9
clone_size: .

cdr3_nt: TGTGCCAGCAGTTACCCCCCGACAGGGGAAAATTCGCCCCTCCACTTT
cdr3_aa: CASSYPPTGENSPLHF
d_call: TRBD1
j_call: TRBJ1-6
v_call: TRBV6-6
clone_size: .

cdr3_nt: TGTGCCTGGAGTGGCGGAGGGGCTTACAATGAGCAGTTCTTC
cdr3_aa: CAWSGGGAYNEQFF
d_call: .
j_call: TRBJ2-1
v_call: TRBV30
clone_size: once

cdr3_nt: TGTGCCAGCAGTAACCGGACAGGGGGTGTAGAAAAACTGTTTTTT
cdr3_aa: CASSNRTGGVEKLFF
d_call: TRBD1
j_call: TRBJ1-4
v_call: TRBV28
clone_size: .

cdr3_nt: TGTGCCAGCAGCTCGGGGAGGTCCTACGAGCAGTACTTC
cdr3_aa: CASSSGRSYEQYF
d_call: .
j_call: TRBJ2-7
v_call: TRBV6-5
clone_size: .

cdr3_nt: TGTGCCAGCAGCTCAAACAGGGAACGGACCTACGAGCAGTACTTC
cdr3_aa: CASSSNRERTYEQYF
d_call: .
j_call: TRBJ2-7
v_call: TRBV7-9
clone_size: .

cdr3_nt: TGTGCCAGCAGTCGACAGGTGAATCAGCCCCAGCATTTT
cdr3_aa: CASSRQVNQPQHF
d_call: .
j_call: TRBJ1-5
v_call: TRBV6-1
clone_size: .

cdr3_nt: TGTGCCAGCAGCTTGAGAGGACTAGCGGGAGGTCGCGGTACCGGGAACACCGGGGAGCTGTTTTTT
cdr3_aa: CASSLRGLAGGRGTGNTGELFF
d_call: TRBD2
j_call: TRBJ2-2
v_call: TRBV7-6
clone_size: .

cdr3_nt: TGTGCCTGGAGGAGCTTCAGGGTAACAGCCAGGAACACTGAAGCTTTCTTT
cdr3_aa: CAWRSFRVTARNTEAFF
d_call: .
j_call: TRBJ1-1
v_call: TRBV30
clone_size: .

cdr3_nt: TGTGCCAGTAGTCTCTTTTCGGGGGGCAGAGACGATTCACCCCTCCACTTT
cdr3_aa: CASSLFSGGRDDSPLHF
d_call: .
j_call: TRBJ1-6
v_call: TRBV19
clone_size: .

cdr3_nt: TGCGCCAGCAGCTGGGGACAGGGGGGCACCGGGGAGCTGTTTTTT
cdr3_aa: CASSWGQGGTGELFF
d_call: TRBD1
j_call: TRBJ2-2
v_call: TRBV5-1
clone_size: .

cdr3_nt: TGCGCCAGCAGCCAAGAAGTCACAGGTTCGCGGTATGGCTACACCTTC
cdr3_aa: CASSQEVTGSRYGYTF
d_call: .
j_call: TRBJ1-2
v_call: TRBV4-3
clone_size: .

cdr3_nt: TGTGCCAGCAGACGGGACAGGGATACCGACGAGCAGTACTTC
cdr3_aa: CASRRDRDTDEQYF
d_call: TRBD1
j_call: TRBJ2-7
v_call: TRBV2
clone_size: .

cdr3_nt: TGTGCCAGCAGACAGGGGGGGACCACCGGGGAGCTGTTTTTT
cdr3_aa: CASRQGGTTGELFF
d_call: .
j_call: TRBJ2-2
v_call: TRBV28
clone_size: .

cdr3_nt: TGTGCCTGGAGTGTACTAATGGGCAGGGGGGCTACAGATACGCAGTATTTT
cdr3_aa: CAWSVLMGRGATDTQYF
d_call: .
j_call: TRBJ2-3
v_call: TRBV30
clone_size: .

cdr3_nt: TGTGCCAGTAGTGCCGCACGGGGGTACGAGCAGTACTTC
cdr3_aa: CASSAARGYEQYF
d_call: .
j_call: TRBJ2-7
v_call: TRBV19
clone_size: .

cdr3_nt: TGTGCCAGCAGCGGGAGTGACTATCCCTCGATCTACAATGAGCAGTTCTTC
cdr3_aa: CASSGSDYPSIYNEQFF
d_call: .
j_call: TRBJ2-1
v_call: TRBV9
clone_size: .

cdr3_nt: TGTTCCAGCAGCTTAATTCTCCCCGGGGGGGGCTACGAGCAGTACTTC
cdr3_aa: CSSSLILPGGGYEQYF
d_call: TRBD2
j_call: TRBJ2-7
v_call: TRBV7-9
clone_size: .

cdr3_nt: TGTGCCAGCAGTGAAAGGGCCAACCGGGGTCAGCCCCAGCATTTT
cdr3_aa: CASSERANRGQPQHF
d_call: .
j_call: TRBJ1-5
v_call: TRBV2
clone_size: .

cdr3_nt: TGCGCCAGCAGCCGCGAAGTGGACAGGGATCGTTCACCCCTCCACTTT
cdr3_aa: CASSREVDRDRSPLHF
d_call: TRBD1
j_call: TRBJ1-6
v_call: TRBV5-1
clone_size: .

cdr3_nt: TGTGCCAGCAGCGTAGATCATTCGGGGGACTATGGCTACACCTTC
cdr3_aa: CASSVDHSGDYGYTF
d_call: .
j_call: TRBJ1-2
v_call: TRBV9
clone_size: .

cdr3_nt: TGTGCCAGCAGCGACTCCCAGGGGTATCAAGAGACCCAGTACTTC
cdr3_aa: CASSDSQGYQETQYF
d_call: .
j_call: TRBJ2-5
v_call: TRBV4-2
clone_size: .

cdr3_nt: TGTGCCAGCGGACCATCCGGGACAGGGTGGATTGGCTACACCTTC
cdr3_aa: CASGPSGTGWIGYTF
d_call: TRBD1
j_call: TRBJ1-2
v_call: TRBV27
clone_size: .

cdr3_nt: TGTGCCAGCTCGGGTTGGTCGGCGGGAGCGGTCTACGAGCAGTACTTC
cdr3_aa: CASSGWSAGAVYEQYF
d_call: TRBD2
j_call: TRBJ2-7
v_call: TRBV28
clone_size: .

cdr3_nt: TGTGCCAGAAGCGTATGGCGGGACAGGGGATGGGCTTTCTTT
cdr3_aa: CARSVWRDRGWAFF
d_call: TRBD1
j_call: TRBJ1-1
v_call: TRBV5-3
clone_size: once

cdr3_nt: TGTGCCAGCAGCTTACCCCCCACTCAACGACAGGGCGCCTACGAGCAGTACTTC
cdr3_aa: CASSLPPTQRQGAYEQYF
d_call: TRBD1
j_call: TRBJ2-7
v_call: TRBV7-9
clone_size: once

cdr3_nt: TGTGCCAGCAGCTTGGGGACAGGGACGAATGAGCAGTTCTTC
cdr3_aa: CASSLGTGTNEQFF
d_call: TRBD1
j_call: TRBJ2-1
v_call: TRBV5-6
clone_size: .

cdr3_nt: TGTGCCAGCAGTTTTGTTACTAGTATTACCGGGGAGCTGTTTTTT
cdr3_aa: CASSFVTSITGELFF
d_call: .
j_call: TRBJ2-2
v_call: TRBV28
clone_size: .

cdr3_nt: TGCAGCGTTGATAACAGGGCGAACTATGGCTACACCTTC
cdr3_aa: CSVDNRANYGYTF
d_call: .
j_call: TRBJ1-2
v_call: TRBV29-1
clone_size: .

cdr3_nt: TGTGCCAGCAGCAGCACTAGCGGTCCGGCAGATACGCAGTATTTT
cdr3_aa: CASSSTSGPADTQYF
d_call: TRBD2
j_call: TRBJ2-3
v_call: TRBV7-2
clone_size: .

cdr3_nt: TGTGCCAGCAGTGGAGGGGGCTTTAGTCAGCCCCAGCATTTT
cdr3_aa: CASSGGGFSQPQHF
d_call: TRBD1
j_call: TRBJ1-5
v_call: TRBV28
clone_size: .

cdr3_nt: TGTGCCAGCAGCTTGTTTACATATTCTGAAGCTTTCTTT
cdr3_aa: CASSLFTYSEAFF
d_call: .
j_call: TRBJ1-1
v_call: TRBV11-3
clone_size: .

cdr3_nt: TGTGCCAGCAGGTCCGGGACTAGGAATGACGGGGAGCTGTTTTTT
cdr3_aa: CASRSGTRNDGELFF
d_call: TRBD2
j_call: TRBJ2-2
v_call: TRBV6-4
clone_size: .

cdr3_nt: TGTGCCAGCAGTCCCGGGACAGGGGGCGCAGGGTTGGTTGGGAATCAGCCCCAGCATTTT
cdr3_aa: CASSPGTGGAGLVGNQPQHF
d_call: TRBD1
j_call: TRBJ1-5
v_call: TRBV28
clone_size: .

cdr3_nt: TGTGCCAGCAGTTCCCGTTTGACGGGAGGGCCGGTTGAGGGTGAGCAGTTCTTC
cdr3_aa: CASSSRLTGGPVEGEQFF
d_call: TRBD2
j_call: TRBJ2-1
v_call: TRBV27
clone_size: .

cdr3_nt: TGTGCCAGCAGACTACTCGACAGGGGATACGAGCAGTACTTC
cdr3_aa: CASRLLDRGYEQYF
d_call: TRBD1
j_call: TRBJ2-7
v_call: TRBV2
clone_size: .

cdr3_nt: TGTGCCAGCCCTCCCTCACAGGTGCTTTACGAGCAGTACTTC
cdr3_aa: CASPPSQVLYEQYF
d_call: .
j_call: TRBJ2-7
v_call: TRBV27
clone_size: .

cdr3_nt: TGTGCCAGCAGTTTAGGGGGGAGGAACGAGCAGTACTTC
cdr3_aa: CASSLGGRNEQYF
d_call: .
j_call: TRBJ2-7
v_call: TRBV27
clone_size: .